The sequence of this TCR beta chain was determined in a study of cytomegalovirus exposure and HLA in healthy donors. Study in general: About 79 million unique TCRs from HLA-typed donors were held in an early data release.

The PCR made use of 60 Vbeta and 13 Jbeta primers. As handled by the study authors: In a later analysis, 75 million to 95 million unique TCR beta chains included roughly 11 million shared by two or more donors. TCRdb keeps only in-frame clones here, not all; method: immunoSEQ multiplex PCR. V, J and clone size were drawn from that table, and D and trimming were deduced from the DNA. The top ten clones hold 2.4% of a sample with around 180,000 clones, approximately 80% of them seen once. Note on this clone: Its antigen is unknown.

The CDR3 is 16 amino acids. Study observations and caveats: Later analysis suggested most CMV-associated TCR beta chains were HLA-restricted.

The sequenced sample was PBMCs. This receptor was identified in a male donor in good health and CMV-seronegative. This chain connects TRBV21-1 to TRBJ1-2; the D call TRBD1 from the table was never checked on the DNA. TRBV21-1 is tagged as a pseudogene. The DNA for the CDR3 is TGTGCCAGCAGCAAATCCCCGGGACAGGGGGCGGGGGGCTACACCTTC. This gives the protein CASSKSPGQGAGGYTF.